A few counts support the clone carrying this T cell receptor (beta chain). Antigen unknown. This sample is drawn from a study of regulatory T cells in long-lasting Graves disease. Notes on the study in general: There were preferences for TRBV28, TRBJ1-2 and TRBJ2-5 in persistent disease.

Time point denoted: newly diagnosed GD, antithyroid drugs for less than 3 months. Scientists built the TCR library using RNA that was extracted from PBMCs. According to the study, TCR beta libraries were built with iRepertoire HTBI primers and CDR3-region Arm-PCR. TCRdb re-analysed the multiplex PCR reads in MiXCR, keeping a single row per CDR3 protein. The data show roughly 440,000 distinct CDR3 sequences, about 16% seen once. V was trimmed by 8 bases and J by 2 bases, leaving 24 bases between them. CDR1 is ENHRY, CDR2 SYGVKD, per germline. This CDR3 comprises 17 residues. The same data also contributed to another study, on T cells in Graves' hyperthyroidism and ophthalmopathy. That work adds: Using the HTBI primer set, a first-round RT-PCR was run on the TCR CDR3. Ophthalmopathy and stable hyperthyroidism were told apart by a 13 V-J model.

The source is a woman aged 18-29 years with Graves disease. This chain uses TRBV10-3 with TRBJ1-2; the D is unclear. This material consisted of peripheral blood mononuclear cells (PBMCs), taken at new diagnosis, from a patient treated with antithyroid drugs. CDR3 region: CAILTEGTGGSNYGYTF. CDR3 DNA sequence: TGTGCCATCCTCACCGAGGGCACGGGAGGATCCAACTATGGCTACACCTTC.